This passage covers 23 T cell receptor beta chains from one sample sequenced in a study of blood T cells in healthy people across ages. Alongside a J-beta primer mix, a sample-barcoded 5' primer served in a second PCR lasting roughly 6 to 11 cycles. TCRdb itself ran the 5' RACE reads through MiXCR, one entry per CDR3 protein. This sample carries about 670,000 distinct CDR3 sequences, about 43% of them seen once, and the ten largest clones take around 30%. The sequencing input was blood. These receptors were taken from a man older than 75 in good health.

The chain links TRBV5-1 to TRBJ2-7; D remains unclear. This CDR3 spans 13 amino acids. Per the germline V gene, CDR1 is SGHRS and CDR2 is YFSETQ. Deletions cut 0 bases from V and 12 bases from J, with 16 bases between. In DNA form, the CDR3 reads TGCGCCAGCAGCTTGGCCGGAATGGAATCGGGGTACTTC. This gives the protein CASSLAGMESGYF.

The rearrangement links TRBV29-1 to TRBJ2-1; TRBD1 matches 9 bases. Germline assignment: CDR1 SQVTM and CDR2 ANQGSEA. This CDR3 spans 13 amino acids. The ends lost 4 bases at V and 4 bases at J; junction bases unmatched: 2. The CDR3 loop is CSVGDRAYNEQFF. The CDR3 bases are TGCAGCGTTGGGGACAGGGCGTACAATGAGCAGTTCTTC.

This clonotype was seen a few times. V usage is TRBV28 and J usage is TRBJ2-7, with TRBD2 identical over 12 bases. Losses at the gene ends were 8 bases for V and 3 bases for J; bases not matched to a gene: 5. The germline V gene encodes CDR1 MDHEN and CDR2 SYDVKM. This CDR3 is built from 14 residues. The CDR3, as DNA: TGTGCCAGCTCCCTAGCGGGAGGGGTCTACGAGCAGTACTTC. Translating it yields CASSLAGGVYEQYF.

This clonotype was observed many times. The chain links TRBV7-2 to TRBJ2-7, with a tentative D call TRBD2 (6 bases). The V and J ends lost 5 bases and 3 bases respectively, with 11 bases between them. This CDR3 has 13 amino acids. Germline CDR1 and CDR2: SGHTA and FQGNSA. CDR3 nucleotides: TGTGCCAGCAGCGCGGTGCGGGGCTACGAGCAGTACTTC. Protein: CASSAVRGYEQYF.

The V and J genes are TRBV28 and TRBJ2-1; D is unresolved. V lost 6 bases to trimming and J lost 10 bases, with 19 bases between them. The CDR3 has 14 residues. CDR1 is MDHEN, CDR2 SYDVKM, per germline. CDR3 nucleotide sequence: TGTGCCAGCAGAACCTCCGTTACGCCTATCGAGCAGTTCTTC. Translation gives CASRTSVTPIEQFF.

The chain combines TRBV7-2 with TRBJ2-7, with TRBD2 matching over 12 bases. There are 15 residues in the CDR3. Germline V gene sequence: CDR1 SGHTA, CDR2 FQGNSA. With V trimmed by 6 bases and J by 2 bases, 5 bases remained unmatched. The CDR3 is CASRASGGDAYEQYF. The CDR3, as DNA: TGTGCCAGCAGGGCTAGCGGGGGGGACGCCTACGAGCAGTACTTC.

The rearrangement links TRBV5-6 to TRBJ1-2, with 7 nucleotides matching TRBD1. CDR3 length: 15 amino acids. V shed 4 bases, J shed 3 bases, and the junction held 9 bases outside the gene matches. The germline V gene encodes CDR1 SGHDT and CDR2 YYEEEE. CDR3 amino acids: CASSQTGTEYYGYTF. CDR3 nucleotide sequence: TGTGCCAGCAGCCAGACCGGGACAGAATACTATGGCTACACCTTC. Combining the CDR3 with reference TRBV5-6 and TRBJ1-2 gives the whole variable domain DAGVTQSPTHLIKTRGQQVTLRCSPKSGHDTVSWYQQALGQGPQFIFQYYEEEERQRGNFPDRFSGHQFPNYSSELNVNALLLGDSALYLCASSQTGTEYYGYTFGSGTRLTVV.

CDR3 amino acids: CSARPQDRHSSYNEQYF. The CDR3 coding sequence is TGCAGTGCTAGACCCCAGGACCGACATAGCTCCTACAATGAGCAGTACTTC. The chain is built from TRBV20-1 and TRBJ2-1; D ambiguous. The J call could be wrong; TRBJ2-7 is a better fit for the DNA end. Germline V gives CDR1 DFQATT, CDR2 SNEGSKA (reference sequence). This CDR3 comprises 17 residues.

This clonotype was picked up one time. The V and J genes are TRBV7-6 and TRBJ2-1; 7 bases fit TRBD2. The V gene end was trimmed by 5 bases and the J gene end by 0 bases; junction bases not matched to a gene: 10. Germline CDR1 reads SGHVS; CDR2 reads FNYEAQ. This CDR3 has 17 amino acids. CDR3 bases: TGTGCCAGCAGCAAACGCGGGAGCCTGAGCTCCTACAATGAGCAGTTCTTC. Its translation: CASSKRGSLSSYNEQFF. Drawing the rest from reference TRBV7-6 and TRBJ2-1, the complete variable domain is GAGVSQSPRYKVTKRGQDVALRCDPISGHVSLYWYRQALGQGPEFLTYFNYEAQQDKSGLPNDRFSAERPEGSISTLTIQRTEQRDSAMYRCASSKRGSLSSYNEQFFGPGTRLTVL.

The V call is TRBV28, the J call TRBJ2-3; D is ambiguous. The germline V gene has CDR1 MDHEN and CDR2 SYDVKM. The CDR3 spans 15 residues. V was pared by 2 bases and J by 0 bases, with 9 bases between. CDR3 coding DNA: TGTGCCAGCAGTTTAACTACGACTAGCACAGATACGCAGTATTTT. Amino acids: CASSLTTTSTDTQYF.

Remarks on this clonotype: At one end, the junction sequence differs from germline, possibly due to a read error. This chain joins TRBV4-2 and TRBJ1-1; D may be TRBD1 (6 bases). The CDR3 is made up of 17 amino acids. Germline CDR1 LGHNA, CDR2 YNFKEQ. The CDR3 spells CASGQDTSTGQDTEAFF. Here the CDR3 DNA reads TGTGCCAGCGGCCAAGATACCTCGACAGGCCAGGACACTGAAGCTTTCTTT.

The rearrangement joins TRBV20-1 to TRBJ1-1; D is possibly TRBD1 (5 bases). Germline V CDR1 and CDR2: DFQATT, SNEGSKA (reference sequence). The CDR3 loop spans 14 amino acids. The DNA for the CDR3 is TGCAGCGCAAGATCAGGGAGACTGAACACTGAAGCTTTCTTT. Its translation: CSARSGRLNTEAFF.

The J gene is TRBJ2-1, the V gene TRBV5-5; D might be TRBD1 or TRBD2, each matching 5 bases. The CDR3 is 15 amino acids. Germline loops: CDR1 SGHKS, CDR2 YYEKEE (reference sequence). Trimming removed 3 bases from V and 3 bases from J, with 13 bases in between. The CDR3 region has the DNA TGTGCCAGCAGCTGGGGGAATGTCCTCTACAATGAGCAGTTCTTC. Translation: CASSWGNVLYNEQFF.

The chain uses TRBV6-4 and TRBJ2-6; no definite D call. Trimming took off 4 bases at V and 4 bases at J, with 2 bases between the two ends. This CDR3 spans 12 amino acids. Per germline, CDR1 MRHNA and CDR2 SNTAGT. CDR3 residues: CASSGGANVLTF. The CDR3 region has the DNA TGTGCCAGCAGTGGAGGGGCCAACGTCCTGACTTTC.

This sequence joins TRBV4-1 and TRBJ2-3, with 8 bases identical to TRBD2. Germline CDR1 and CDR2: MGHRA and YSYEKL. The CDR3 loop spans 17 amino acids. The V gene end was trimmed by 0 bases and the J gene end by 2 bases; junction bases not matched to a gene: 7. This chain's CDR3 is CASSQEEAGGLTDTQYF. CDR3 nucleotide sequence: TGCGCCAGCAGCCAAGAGGAGGCGGGGGGCCTCACAGATACGCAGTATTTT.

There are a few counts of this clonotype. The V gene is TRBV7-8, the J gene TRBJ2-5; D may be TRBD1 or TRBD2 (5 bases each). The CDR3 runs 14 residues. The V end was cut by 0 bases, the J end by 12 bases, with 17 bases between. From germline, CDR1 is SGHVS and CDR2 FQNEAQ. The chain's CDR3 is CASSLARQGSGKYF. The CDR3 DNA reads TGTGCCAGCAGCTTAGCGCGGCAGGGTTCGGGGAAGTACTTC.

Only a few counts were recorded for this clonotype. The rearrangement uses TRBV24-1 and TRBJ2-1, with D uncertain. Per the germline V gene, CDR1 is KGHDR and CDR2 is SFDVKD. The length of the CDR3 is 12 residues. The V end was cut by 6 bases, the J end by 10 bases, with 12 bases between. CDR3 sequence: CATSTGGVEQFF. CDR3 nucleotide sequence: TGTGCCACCAGTACGGGTGGCGTGGAGCAGTTCTTC.

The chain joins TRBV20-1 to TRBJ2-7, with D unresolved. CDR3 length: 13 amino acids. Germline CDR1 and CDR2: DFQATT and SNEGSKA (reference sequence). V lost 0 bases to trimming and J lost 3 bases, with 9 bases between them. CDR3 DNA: TGCAGTGCTAGAGACCCCTCCATCTACGAGCAGTACTTC. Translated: CSARDPSIYEQYF.

In DNA form, the CDR3 reads TGCAGTGCTAGGGGCAGGGGCTTCCCTGAAGCTTTCTTT. Its translation is CSARGRGFPEAFF. This rearrangement joins TRBV20-1 to TRBJ1-1; a possible D gene is TRBD1 (6 bases). V dropped 3 bases and J dropped 6 bases, with 14 bases sitting between them. This CDR3 comprises 13 residues. Germline CDR1 reads DFQATT; CDR2 reads SNEGSKA (reference sequence).

The DNA of the CDR3 is TGTGCCAGCAGCTTATACAGGATCTCCTACGAGCAGTACTTC. This codes for CASSLYRISYEQYF. This chain uses TRBV7-2 with TRBJ2-7; possibly TRBD1 for D (5 bases). Trimming shortened V by 2 bases and J by 0 bases, and 8 bases separated the two germline ends. CDR1 and CDR2 (germline): SGHTA, FQGNSA. There are 14 residues in the CDR3.

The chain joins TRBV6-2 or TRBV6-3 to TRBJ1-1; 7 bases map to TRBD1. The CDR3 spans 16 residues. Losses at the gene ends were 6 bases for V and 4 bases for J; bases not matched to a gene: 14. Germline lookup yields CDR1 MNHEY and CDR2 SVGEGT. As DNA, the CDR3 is TGTGCCAGCAGCCCTGGACAGGCCGGGGGGATCACTGAAGCTTTCTTT. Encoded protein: CASSPGQAGGITEAFF.

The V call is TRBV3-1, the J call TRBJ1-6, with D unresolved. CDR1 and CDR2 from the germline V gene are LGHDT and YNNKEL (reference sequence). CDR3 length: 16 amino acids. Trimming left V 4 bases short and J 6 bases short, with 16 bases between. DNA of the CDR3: TGTGCCAGCAGCCTTCAACCCCCGGGAGCTAATTCACCCCTCCACTTT. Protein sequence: CASSLQPPGANSPLHF.

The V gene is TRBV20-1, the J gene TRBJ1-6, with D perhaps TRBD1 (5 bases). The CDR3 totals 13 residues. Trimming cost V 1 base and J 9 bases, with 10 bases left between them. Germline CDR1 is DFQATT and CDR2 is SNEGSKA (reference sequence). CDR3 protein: CSARGDYGSPLHF. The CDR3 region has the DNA TGCAGTGCTAGAGGGGACTACGGTTCACCCCTCCACTTT.